Here is one T cell receptor (beta chain) with its context. Its antigen is undetermined. Template-switching 5'RACE yielded the TCR cDNA; a universal primer site and UMIs were added in the process. TCRdb processed the 5' RACE reads anew with MiXCR; each CDR3 protein has one entry. Of 450,000 to 600,000 distinct CDR3 sequences in the sample, about a sixth were seen once. Germline CDR1 reads SGHKS; CDR2 reads YYEKEE (reference sequence). This CDR3 has 14 residues. The ends were cut back, 6 bases at V and 5 bases at J, with 14 bases in the middle. These data originate in a study of T cells after yellow fever vaccination. Study results and caveats: Boosting was followed by the reappearance of most primary-vaccination clones (just under 97% CD4, more than 70% CD8). Abundant clonotypes from the bulk population could contaminate FACS-sorted repertoires.

Sample: PBMCs, taken about 5 days after the first yellow fever vaccination. V is TRBV5-5 and J is TRBJ2-2; D is unclear. The sequence came from a young man who received the YFV17D yellow fever vaccine. This chain's CDR3 is CASTWRPRTGELFF. Here the CDR3 DNA reads TGTGCCAGCACCTGGCGTCCGAGGACCGGGGAGCTGTTTTTT.